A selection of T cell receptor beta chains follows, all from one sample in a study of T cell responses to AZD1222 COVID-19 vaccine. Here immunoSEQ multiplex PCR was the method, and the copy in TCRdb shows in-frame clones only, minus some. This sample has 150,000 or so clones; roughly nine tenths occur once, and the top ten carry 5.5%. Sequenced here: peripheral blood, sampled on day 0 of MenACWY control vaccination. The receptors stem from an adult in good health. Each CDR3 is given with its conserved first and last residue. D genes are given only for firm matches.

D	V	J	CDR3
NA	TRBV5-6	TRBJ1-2	CASSLKEEDYGYTF
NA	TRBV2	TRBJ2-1	CASSEGSGEQFF
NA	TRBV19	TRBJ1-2	CASSITGPTGRGYTF
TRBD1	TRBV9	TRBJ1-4	CASSPRDRGEEKLFF
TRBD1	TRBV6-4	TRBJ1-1	CASRGGQGRAFF
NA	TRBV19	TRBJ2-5	CASSWEGTQYF
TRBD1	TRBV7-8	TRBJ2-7	CASSPGTGLTYEQYF
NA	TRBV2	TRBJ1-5	CASSLSAFSNQPQHF
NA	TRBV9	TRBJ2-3	CASSALRTSTDTQYF
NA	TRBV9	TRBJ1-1	CASSVTGANTEAFF
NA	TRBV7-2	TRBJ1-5	CASSFRTDQPQHF
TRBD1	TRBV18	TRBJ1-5	CASSLGQGANQPQHF
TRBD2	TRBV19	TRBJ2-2	CAIGGRGAATGELFF
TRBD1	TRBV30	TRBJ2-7	CAWSAGTAYEQYF
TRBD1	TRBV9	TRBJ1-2	CASSTVSGGDHGYTF
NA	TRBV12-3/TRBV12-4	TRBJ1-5	CASSTTKDQPQHF
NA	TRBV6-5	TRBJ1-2	CASTIGSHYGYTF
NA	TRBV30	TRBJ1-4	CAPYGRHEKLFF
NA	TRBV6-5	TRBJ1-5	CASSSGQGNQPQHF
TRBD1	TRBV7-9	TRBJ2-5	CASSLEGAGGMETQYF
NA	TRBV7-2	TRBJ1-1	CASSPSSNEAFF
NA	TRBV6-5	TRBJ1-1	CASSYSGGETEAFF
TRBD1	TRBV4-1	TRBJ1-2	CASSQEDRVLGGYTF
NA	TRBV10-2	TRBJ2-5	CASGLETQYF
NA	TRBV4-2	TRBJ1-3	CASSQDPGGANTIYF
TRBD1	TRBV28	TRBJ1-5	CASSHRQGYNQPQHF
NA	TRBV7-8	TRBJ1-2	CASSLVRGNYGYTF
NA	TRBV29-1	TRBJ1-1	CSVEGPDAAFF
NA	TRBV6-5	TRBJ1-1	CASTGLGRTEAFF
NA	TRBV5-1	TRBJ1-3	CASREGFGNTIYF
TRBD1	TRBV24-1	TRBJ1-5	CATSDSTPGQGAFLGQPQHF
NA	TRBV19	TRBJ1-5	CASSWVDSNQPQHF
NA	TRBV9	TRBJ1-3	CASSQRGLSGNTIYF
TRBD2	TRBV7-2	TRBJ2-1	CASSPKQVLAGHYNEQFF
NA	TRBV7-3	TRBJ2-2	CASSLLAGPLPGELFF
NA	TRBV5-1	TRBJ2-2	CASSLAVSFSGELFF
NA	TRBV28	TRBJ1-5	CASRSGSWGNQPQHF
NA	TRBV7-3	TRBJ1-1	CASSLTGRNTEAFF
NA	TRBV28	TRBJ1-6	CATHQAGNSPLHF
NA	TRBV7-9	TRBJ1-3	CASSLGLEGISGNTIYF
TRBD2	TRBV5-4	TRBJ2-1	CASSPSWASGSSYNEQFF
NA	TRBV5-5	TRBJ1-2	CASSFLRGLGYGYTF
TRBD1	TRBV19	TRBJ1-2	CASSPDRGQGYTF
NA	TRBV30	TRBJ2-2	CAWSVLGTGELFF
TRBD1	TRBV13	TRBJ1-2	CASSLVGDRVNYGYTF
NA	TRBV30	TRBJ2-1	CACKRANNEQFF
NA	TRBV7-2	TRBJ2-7	CASSRTGERSYEQYF
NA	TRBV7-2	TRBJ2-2	CASSFRPGKGELFF
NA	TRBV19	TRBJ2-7	CASSMVRDYEQYF
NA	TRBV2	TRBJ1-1	CASNSGSPEAFF
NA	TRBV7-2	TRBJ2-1	CASSPDSSDEQFF
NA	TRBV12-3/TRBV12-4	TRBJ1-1	CASSPGMNTEAFF